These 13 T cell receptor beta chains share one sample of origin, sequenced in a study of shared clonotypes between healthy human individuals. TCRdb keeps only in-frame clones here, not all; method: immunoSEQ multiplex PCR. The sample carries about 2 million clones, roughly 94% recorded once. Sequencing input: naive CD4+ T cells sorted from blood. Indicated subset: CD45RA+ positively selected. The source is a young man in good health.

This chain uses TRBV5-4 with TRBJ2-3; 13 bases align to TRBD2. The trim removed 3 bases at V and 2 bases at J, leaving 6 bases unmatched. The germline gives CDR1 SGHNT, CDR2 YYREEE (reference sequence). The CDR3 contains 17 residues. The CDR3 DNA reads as TGTGCCAGCAGCTCCGGGACTAGCGGGGCCGTCACAGATACGCAGTATTTT. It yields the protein CASSSGTSGAVTDTQYF.

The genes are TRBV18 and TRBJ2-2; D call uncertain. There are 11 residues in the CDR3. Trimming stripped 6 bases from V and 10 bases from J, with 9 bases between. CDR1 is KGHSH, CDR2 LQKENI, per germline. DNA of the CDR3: TGTGCCAGCTCCCGGTCCCAGGAGCTGTTTTTT. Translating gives CASSRSQELFF.

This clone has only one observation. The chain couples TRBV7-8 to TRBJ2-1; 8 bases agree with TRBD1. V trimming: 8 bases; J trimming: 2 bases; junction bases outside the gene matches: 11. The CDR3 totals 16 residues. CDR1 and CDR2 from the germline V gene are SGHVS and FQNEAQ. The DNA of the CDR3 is TGTGCCAGCCACCTTGTTAGGACAGGGCCCTACAATGAGCAGTTCTTC. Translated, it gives CASHLVRTGPYNEQFF.

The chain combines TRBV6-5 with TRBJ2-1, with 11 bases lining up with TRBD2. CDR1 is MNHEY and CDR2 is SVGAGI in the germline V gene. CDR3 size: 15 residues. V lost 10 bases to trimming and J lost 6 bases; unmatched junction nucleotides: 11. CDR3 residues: CATTITSGRSNEQFF. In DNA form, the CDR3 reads TGTGCCACCACGATAACTAGCGGGAGATCCAATGAGCAGTTCTTC.

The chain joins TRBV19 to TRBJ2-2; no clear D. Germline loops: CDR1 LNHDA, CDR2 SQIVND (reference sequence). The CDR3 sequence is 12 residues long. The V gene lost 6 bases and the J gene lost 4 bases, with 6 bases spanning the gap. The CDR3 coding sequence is TGTGCCAGTAGCCGGCTCACCGGGGAGCTGTTTTTT. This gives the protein CASSRLTGELFF.

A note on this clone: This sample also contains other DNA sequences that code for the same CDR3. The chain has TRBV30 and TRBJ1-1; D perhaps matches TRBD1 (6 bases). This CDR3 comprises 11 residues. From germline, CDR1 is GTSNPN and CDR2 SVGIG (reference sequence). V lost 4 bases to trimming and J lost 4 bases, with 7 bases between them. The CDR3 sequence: CAWMDSTEAFF. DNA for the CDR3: TGTGCCTGGATGGACAGCACTGAAGCTTTCTTT.

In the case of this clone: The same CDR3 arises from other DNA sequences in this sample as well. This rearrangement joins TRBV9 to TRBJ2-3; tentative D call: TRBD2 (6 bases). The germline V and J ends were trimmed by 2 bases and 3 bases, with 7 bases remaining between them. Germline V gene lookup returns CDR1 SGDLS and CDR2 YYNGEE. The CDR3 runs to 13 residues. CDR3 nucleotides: TGTGCCAGCAGCGTTGGAGGGACAGATACGCAGTATTTT. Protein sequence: CASSVGGTDTQYF. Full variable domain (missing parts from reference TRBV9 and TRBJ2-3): DSGVTQTPKHLITATGQRVTLRCSPRSGDLSVYWYQQSLDQGLQFLIQYYNGEERAKGNILERFSAQQFPDLHSELNLSSLELGDSALYFCASSVGGTDTQYFGPGTRLTVL.

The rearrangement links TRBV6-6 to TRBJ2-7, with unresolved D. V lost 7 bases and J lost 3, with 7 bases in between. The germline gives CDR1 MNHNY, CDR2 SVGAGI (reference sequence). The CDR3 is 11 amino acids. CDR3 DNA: TGTGCCAGCACGGCCCTCTACGAGCAGTACTTC. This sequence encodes CASTALYEQYF.

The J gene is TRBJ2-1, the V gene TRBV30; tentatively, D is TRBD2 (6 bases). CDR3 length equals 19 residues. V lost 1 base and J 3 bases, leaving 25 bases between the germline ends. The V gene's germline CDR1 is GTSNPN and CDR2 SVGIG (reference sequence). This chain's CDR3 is CAWSGRRIGRHTNYNEQFF. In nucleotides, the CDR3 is TGTGCCTGGAGTGGGAGACGGATCGGGAGACACACAAACTACAATGAGCAGTTCTTC.

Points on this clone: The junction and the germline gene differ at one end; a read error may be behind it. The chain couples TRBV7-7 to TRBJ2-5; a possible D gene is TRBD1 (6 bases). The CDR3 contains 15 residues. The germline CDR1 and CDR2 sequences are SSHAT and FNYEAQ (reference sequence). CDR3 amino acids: CASSQQTGLQETQYF. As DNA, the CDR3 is TGTGCTAGCAGCCAGCAAACAGGGCTGCAAGAGACCCAGTACTTC.

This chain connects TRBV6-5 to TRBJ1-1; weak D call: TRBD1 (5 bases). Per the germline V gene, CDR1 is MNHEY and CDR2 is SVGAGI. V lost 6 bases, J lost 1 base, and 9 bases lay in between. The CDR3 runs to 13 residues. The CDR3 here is CASRYRRNTEAFF. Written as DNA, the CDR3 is TGTGCCAGCAGGTACAGGCGGAACACTGAAGCTTTCTTT.

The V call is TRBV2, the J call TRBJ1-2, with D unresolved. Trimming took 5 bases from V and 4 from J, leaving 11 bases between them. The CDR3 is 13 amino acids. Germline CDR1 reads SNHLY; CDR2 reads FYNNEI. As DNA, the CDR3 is TGTGCCAGCAGTCCAGGCGGGCTCTATGGCTACACCTTC. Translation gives CASSPGGLYGYTF. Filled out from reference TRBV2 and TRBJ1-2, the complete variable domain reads EPEVTQTPSHQVTQMGQEVILRCVPISNHLYFYWYRQILGQKVEFLVSFYNNEISEKSEIFDDQFSVERPDGSNFTLKIRSTKLEDSAMYFCASSPGGLYGYTFGSGTRLTVV.

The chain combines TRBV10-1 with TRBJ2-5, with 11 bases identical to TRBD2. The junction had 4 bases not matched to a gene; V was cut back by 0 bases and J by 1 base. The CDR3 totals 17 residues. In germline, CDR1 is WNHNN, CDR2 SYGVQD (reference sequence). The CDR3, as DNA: TGCGCCAGCAGTGAGTCCCCTAGCGGGGGGATCCAAGAGACCCAGTACTTC. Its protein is CASSESPSGGIQETQYF.